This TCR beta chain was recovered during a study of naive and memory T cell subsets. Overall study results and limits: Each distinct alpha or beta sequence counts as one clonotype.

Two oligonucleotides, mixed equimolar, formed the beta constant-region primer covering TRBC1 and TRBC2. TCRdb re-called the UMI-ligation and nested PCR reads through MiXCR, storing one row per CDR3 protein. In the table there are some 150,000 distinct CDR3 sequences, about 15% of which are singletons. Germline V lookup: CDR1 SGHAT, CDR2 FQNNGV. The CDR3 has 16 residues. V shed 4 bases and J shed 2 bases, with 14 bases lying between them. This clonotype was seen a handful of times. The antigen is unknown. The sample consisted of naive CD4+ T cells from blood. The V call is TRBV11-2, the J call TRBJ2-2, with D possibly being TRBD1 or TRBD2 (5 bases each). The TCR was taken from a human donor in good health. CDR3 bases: TGTGCCAGCAGCTGGTGGGGACGGATTAACACCGGGGAGCTGTTTTTT. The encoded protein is CASSWWGRINTGELFF.